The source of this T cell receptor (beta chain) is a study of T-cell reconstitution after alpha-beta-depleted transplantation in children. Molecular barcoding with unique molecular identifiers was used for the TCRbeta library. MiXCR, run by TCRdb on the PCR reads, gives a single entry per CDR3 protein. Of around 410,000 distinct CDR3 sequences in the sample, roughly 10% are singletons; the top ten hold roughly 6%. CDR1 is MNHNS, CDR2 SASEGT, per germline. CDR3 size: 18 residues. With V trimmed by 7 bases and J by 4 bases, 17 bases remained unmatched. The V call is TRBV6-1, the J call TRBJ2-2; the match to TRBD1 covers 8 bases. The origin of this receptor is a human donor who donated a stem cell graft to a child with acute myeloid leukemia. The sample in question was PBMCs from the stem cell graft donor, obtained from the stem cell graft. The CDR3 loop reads CASTSLTGGGFFTGELFF. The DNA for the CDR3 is TGTGCCAGCACAAGTTTAACAGGGGGTGGGTTCTTCACCGGGGAGCTGTTTTTT.